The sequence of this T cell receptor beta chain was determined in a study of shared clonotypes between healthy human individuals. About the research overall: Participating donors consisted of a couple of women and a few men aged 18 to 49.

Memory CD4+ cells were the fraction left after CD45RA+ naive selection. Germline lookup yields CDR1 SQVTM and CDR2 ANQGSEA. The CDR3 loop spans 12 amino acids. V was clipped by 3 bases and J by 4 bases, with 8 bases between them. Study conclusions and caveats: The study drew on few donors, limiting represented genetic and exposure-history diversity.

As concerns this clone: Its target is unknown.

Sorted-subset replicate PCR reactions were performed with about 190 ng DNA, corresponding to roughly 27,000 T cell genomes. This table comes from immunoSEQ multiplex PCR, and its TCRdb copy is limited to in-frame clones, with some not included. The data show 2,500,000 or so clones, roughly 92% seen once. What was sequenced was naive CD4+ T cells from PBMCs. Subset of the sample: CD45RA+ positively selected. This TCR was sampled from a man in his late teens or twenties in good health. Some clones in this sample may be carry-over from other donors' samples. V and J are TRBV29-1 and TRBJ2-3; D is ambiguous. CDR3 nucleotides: TGCAGCGTTGATCCGGTCGCAGATACGCAGTATTTT. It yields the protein CSVDPVADTQYF.